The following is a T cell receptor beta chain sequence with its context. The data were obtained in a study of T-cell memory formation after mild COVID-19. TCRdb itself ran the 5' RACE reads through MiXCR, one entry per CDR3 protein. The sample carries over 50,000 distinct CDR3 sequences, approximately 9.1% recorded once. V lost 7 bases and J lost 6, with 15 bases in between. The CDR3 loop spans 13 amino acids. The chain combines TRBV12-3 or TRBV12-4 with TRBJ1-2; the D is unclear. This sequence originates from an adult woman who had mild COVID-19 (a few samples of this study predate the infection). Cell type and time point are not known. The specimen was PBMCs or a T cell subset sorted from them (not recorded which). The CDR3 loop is CASKKGRLDGYTF. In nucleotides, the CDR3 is TGTGCCAGCAAGAAGGGCAGATTGGATGGCTACACCTTC.